This T cell receptor (beta chain) is from a study of shared clonotypes between healthy human individuals. Turning to the study itself: Researchers drew samples from two women and three men aged 18 to 49. Findings of the study overall: Richness estimates generally favored naive over memory subsets.

The method was immunoSEQ multiplex PCR; TCRdb's version includes in-frame clones alone and lacks a portion of them. The sample lists over a million clones, around three quarters occurring once. About this clone itself: Its specificity is not known.

V lost 7 bases and J lost 0; bases outside the gene matches: 11. The CDR3 loop spans 15 amino acids. Looked up from germline, CDR1 is GTSNPN and CDR2 is SVGIG (reference sequence). Material: memory CD4+ T cells from PBMCs. Subset: CD45RA-negative fraction. The gene calls are TRBV30 and TRBJ1-1; TRBD1 agrees at 7 bases. The TCR was taken from a man between 18 and 35 years old in good health. Some clones in this sample may be carry-over from other donors' samples. CDR3 DNA sequence: TGTGCCTCCAACAGGGGAGTGAACATGAACACTGAAGCTTTCTTT. It translates to CASNRGVNMNTEAFF.